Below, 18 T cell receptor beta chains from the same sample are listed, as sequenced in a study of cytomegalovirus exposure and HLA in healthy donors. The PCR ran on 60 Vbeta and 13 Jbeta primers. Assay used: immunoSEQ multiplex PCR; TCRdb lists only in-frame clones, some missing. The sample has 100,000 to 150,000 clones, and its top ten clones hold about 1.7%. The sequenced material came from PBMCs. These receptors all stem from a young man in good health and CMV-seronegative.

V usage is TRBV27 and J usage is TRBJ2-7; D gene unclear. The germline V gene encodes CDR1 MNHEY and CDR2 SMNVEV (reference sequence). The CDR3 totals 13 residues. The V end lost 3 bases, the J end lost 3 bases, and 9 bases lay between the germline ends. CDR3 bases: TGTGCCAGCAGTTTTTTAACAGACTACGAGCAGTACTTC. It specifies CASSFLTDYEQYF.

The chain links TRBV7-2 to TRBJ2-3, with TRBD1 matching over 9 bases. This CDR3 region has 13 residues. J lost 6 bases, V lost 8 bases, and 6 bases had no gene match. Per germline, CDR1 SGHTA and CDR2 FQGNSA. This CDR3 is CASSGTGPDTQYF. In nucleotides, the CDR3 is TGTGCCAGCTCCGGGACAGGGCCGGATACGCAGTATTTT.

CDR3 sequence reads: CASNSRYSYEQYF. Here the CDR3 DNA reads TGTGCCAGCAACTCAAGATACTCCTACGAGCAGTACTTC. The rearrangement joins TRBV5-8 to TRBJ2-7, with D hard to call. CDR1 SGHTS and CDR2 YDEGEE come from the germline V gene. V was pared by 6 bases and J by 0 bases, with 10 bases between. The CDR3 has 13 amino acids. Full variable domain (rest looked up from reference TRBV5-8 and TRBJ2-7): EAGVTQSPTHLIKTRGQQATLRCSPISGHTSVYWYQQALGLGLQFLLWYDEGEERNRGNFPPRFSGRQFPNYSSELNVNALELEDSALYLCASNSRYSYEQYFGPGTRLTVT.

CDR3: CASSQDGGGRGTDTQYF. The DNA of the CDR3 is TGTGCCAGCAGCCAAGATGGAGGTGGGCGGGGCACAGATACGCAGTATTTT. The V gene is TRBV4-2, the J gene TRBJ2-3, with a tentative D call TRBD2 (5 bases). The CDR3 spans 17 residues. Germline V gene data show CDR1 as LGHNA and CDR2 as YNFKEQ. Deletions cut 0 bases from V and 1 base from J, with 14 bases between.

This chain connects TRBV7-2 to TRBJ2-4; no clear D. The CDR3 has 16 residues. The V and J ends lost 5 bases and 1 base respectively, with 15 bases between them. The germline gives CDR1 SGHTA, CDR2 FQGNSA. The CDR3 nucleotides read TGTGCCAGCAGCCTTAGCCCGGCATCGGCCAAAAACATTCAGTACTTC. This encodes CASSLSPASAKNIQYF.

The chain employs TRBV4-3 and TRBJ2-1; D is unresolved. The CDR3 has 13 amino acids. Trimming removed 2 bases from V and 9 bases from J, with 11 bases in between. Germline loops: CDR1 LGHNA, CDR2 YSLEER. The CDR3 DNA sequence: TGCGCCAGCAGCCAATCCCGCCTAGGTGAGCAGTTCTTC. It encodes CASSQSRLGEQFF.

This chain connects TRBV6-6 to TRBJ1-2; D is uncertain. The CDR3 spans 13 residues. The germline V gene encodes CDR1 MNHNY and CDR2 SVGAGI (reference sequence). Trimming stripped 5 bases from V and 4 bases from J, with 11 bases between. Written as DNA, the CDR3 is TGTGCCAGCAGTCTACAGATGGGCTATGGCTACACCTTC. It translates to CASSLQMGYGYTF.

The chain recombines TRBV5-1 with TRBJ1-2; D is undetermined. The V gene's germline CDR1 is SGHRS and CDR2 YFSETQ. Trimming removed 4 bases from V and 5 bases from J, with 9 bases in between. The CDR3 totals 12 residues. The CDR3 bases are TGCGCCAGCAGCGAGCCGGGATATGGCTACACCTTC. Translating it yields CASSEPGYGYTF.

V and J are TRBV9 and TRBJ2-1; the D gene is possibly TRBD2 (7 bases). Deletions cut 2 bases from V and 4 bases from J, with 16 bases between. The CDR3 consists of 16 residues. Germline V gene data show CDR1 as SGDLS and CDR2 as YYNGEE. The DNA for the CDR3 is TGTGCCAGCAGCGTGGGCCCGAAGGGGGGGTACAATGAGCAGTTCTTC. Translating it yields CASSVGPKGGYNEQFF.

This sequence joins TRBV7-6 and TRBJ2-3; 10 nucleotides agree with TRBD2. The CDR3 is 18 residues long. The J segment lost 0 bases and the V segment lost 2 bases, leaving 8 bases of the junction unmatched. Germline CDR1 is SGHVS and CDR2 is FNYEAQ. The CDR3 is CASSLRTSGTSSTDTQYF. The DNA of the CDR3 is TGTGCCAGCAGCTTAAGAACTAGCGGGACAAGTAGCACAGATACGCAGTATTTT.

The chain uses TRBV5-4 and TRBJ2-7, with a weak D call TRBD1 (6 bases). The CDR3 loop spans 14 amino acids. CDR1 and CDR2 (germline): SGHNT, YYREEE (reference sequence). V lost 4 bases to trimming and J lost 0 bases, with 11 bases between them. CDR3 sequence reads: CASSGKTGSYEQYF. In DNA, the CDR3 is TGTGCCAGCAGCGGCAAGACAGGCTCCTACGAGCAGTACTTC.

CDR3 in amino acids: CASSLANRDQETQYF. The CDR3 DNA sequence: TGTGCCAGCAGCTTGGCGAACAGGGACCAAGAGACCCAGTACTTC. The chain employs TRBV5-4 and TRBJ2-5; D may be TRBD1 (6 bases). CDR3 length: 15 residues. Deletions cut 0 bases from V and 0 bases from J, with 9 bases between. CDR1 and CDR2 from the germline V gene are SGHNT and YYREEE (reference sequence).

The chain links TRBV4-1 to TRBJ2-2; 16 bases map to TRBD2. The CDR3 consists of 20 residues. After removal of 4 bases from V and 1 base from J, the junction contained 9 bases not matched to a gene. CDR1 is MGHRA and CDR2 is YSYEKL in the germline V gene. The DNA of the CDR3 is TGCGCCAGCAGCCTTCAACCGGGACTAGCGGGGGGGGAGAACACCGGGGAGCTGTTTTTT. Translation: CASSLQPGLAGGENTGELFF.

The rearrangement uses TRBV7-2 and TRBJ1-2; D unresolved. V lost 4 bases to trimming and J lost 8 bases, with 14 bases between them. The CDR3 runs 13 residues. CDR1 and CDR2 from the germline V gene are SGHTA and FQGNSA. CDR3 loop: CASSSSGLGGYTF. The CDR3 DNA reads TGTGCCAGCAGCTCTTCAGGATTAGGCGGCTACACCTTC. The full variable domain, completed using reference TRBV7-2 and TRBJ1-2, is GAGVSQSPSNKVTEKGKDVELRCDPISGHTALYWYRQSLGQGLEFLIYFQGNSAPDKSGLPSDRFSAERTGGSVSTLTIQRTQQEDSAVYLCASSSSGLGGYTFGSGTRLTVV.

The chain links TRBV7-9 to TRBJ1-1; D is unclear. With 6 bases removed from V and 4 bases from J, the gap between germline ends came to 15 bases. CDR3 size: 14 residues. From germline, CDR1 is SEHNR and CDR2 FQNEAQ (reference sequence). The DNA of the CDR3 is TGTGCCAGCAGTTCGGCGGGGTCTCGCACTGAAGCTTTCTTT. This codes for CASSSAGSRTEAFF.

CDR3 sequence: CASSYYGDPNQPQHF. CDR3 DNA: TGTGCCAGCAGTTACTACGGAGACCCCAATCAGCCCCAGCATTTT. The chain employs TRBV6-5 and TRBJ1-5; D gene unclear. The ends were cut back, 1 base at V and 3 bases at J, with 10 bases in the middle. This CDR3 comprises 15 residues. Germline-derived CDR1 and CDR2 are MNHEY and SVGAGI.

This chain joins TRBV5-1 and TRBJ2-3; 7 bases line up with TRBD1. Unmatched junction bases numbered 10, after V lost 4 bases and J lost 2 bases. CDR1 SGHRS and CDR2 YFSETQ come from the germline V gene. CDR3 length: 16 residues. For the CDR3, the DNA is TGCGCCAGCAGCCGCATACTACAGGGGTCCACAGATACGCAGTATTTT. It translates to CASSRILQGSTDTQYF.

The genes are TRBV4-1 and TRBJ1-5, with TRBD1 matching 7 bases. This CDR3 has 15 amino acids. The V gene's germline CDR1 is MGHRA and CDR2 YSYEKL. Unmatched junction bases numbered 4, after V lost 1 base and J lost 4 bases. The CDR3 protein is CASSQVRDRNQPQHF. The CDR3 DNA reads TGCGCCAGCAGCCAAGTCCGGGACAGAAATCAGCCCCAGCATTTT.